The 6 T cell receptor beta chains listed next were all sequenced from one sample in a study of early T cells in non-severe SARS-CoV-2 infection. TCRdb re-called the 5' RACE reads through MiXCR, storing one row per CDR3 protein. Among tens of thousands of distinct CDR3 sequences listed, about 5% were seen once. The specimen was whole blood. The receptor source for this set is an adult who was a healthcare worker with PCR-confirmed SARS-CoV-2 infection or an uninfected control (not recorded which).

This chain joins TRBV7-9 and TRBJ2-1; D remains ambiguous. The CDR3 sequence is 13 residues long. The germline V gene encodes CDR1 SEHNR and CDR2 FQNEAQ (reference sequence). V lost 4 bases and J lost 5, with 9 bases in between. The CDR3 sequence is CASSSRWDNEQFF. CDR3 nucleotide sequence: TGTGCCAGCAGCTCCCGGTGGGACAATGAGCAGTTCTTC.

This chain connects TRBV20-1 to TRBJ2-1; possibly TRBD2 for D (6 bases). Germline loops: CDR1 DFQATT, CDR2 SNEGSKA (reference sequence). V lost 2 bases to trimming and J lost 4 bases, with 12 bases between them. The CDR3 extends over 14 amino acids. The CDR3 spells CSARYDGGYNEQFF. The DNA of the CDR3 is TGCAGTGCTAGATACGACGGGGGATACAATGAGCAGTTCTTC.

Ten or more counts support this clonotype. CDR3 DNA: TGTGCCAGCTTGAGGGCTGAGACCCAGTACTTC. This gives the protein CASLRAETQYF. This sequence joins TRBV2 and TRBJ2-5, with D possibly matching TRBD2 (5 bases). Trimming removed 8 bases at V and 5 bases at J, with 9 bases between. CDR3 length: 11 amino acids. Per germline, CDR1 SNHLY and CDR2 FYNNEI.

The table lists this clonotype with a few counts. The genes are TRBV10-2 and TRBJ1-4; TRBD1 matches 9 bases. J gave up 6 bases and V 6 bases, and 8 bases lay outside the gene matches. The CDR3 totals 15 residues. Germline V CDR1 and CDR2: WSHSY, SAAADI. CDR3 protein: CASRTGQGPYEKLFF. The CDR3, as DNA: TGCGCCAGCAGAACGGGACAGGGCCCTTATGAAAAACTGTTTTTT.

This clonotype has just a few counts. V is TRBV12-3 or TRBV12-4 and J is TRBJ2-1; 10 bases align to TRBD2. Germline trimming cut 6 bases from V and 2 bases from J; bases unmatched to any gene: 4. The CDR3 spans 15 residues. DNA of the CDR3: TGTGCCAGCAGGATAGCGGGAGGAACCTACAATGAGCAGTTCTTC. Residues: CASRIAGGTYNEQFF.

Many counts were recorded for this clonotype. The genes are TRBV4-1 and TRBJ2-1, with D possibly matching TRBD2 (6 bases). CDR3 length: 15 amino acids. The ends were cut back, 3 bases at V and 4 bases at J, with 13 bases in the middle. CDR1 is MGHRA, CDR2 YSYEKL, per germline. CDR3 DNA sequence: TGCGCCAGCAGCCAGAGCGCGGGATTGTACAATGAGCAGTTCTTC. Amino acid sequence: CASSQSAGLYNEQFF.